The rows below give T cell receptor beta chains drawn from one sample of a study of T cell responses to AZD1222 COVID-19 vaccine. Profiling relied on immunoSEQ multiplex PCR, and the TCRdb table lists in-frame clones only, not all of them. This repertoire shows 90,000 to 100,000 clones, approximately 88% found once; its top ten account for 12% to 15%. The sample in question was peripheral blood, obtained 28 days after the second AZD1222 dose. The receptors stem from an adult who received the AZD1222 COVID-19 vaccine. The CDR3 runs from the conserved cysteine through the conserved F or W. Fields, in order: CDR3 protein, CDR3 DNA, clone size, D gene, J gene, V gene. D genes are given only for firm matches. Clone size appears in some rows only: once, few, many, or a class for an expanded clone.

CAWSYGEFTEAFF | TGTGCCTGGAGCTATGGGGAATTCACTGAAGCTTTCTTT | once | . | TRBJ1-1 | TRBV30
CASSPLGVGLHGYTF | TGCGCCAGCAGCCCCCTGGGTGTGGGGCTTCATGGCTACACCTTC | . | . | TRBJ1-2 | TRBV5-1
CASSIPRGYGNTIYF | TGTGCCAGTAGTATCCCACGGGGGTATGGAAACACCATATATTTT | once | . | TRBJ1-3 | TRBV19
CASSIPGGQEKLFF | TGTGCCAGCTCGATTCCGGGAGGGCAAGAAAAACTGTTTTTT | . | . | TRBJ1-4 | TRBV18
CATSRAGLPQPQHF | TGTGCCACCAGCAGAGCGGGTTTGCCTCAGCCCCAGCATTTT | . | . | TRBJ1-5 | TRBV15
CASTERQGAETEAFF | TGTGCCAGTACCGAAAGACAGGGGGCCGAAACTGAAGCTTTCTTT | . | TRBD1 | TRBJ1-1 | TRBV19
CASSIPSGSSIGELFF | TGTGCCAGTAGTATTCCTAGCGGGAGCTCGATCGGGGAGCTGTTTTTT | . | TRBD2 | TRBJ2-2 | TRBV19
CASSDWVISYNEQFF | TGTGCCAGCAGTGATTGGGTCATCAGCTACAATGAGCAGTTCTTC | few | . | TRBJ2-1 | TRBV25-1
CASSSKGTVYQETQYF | TGTGCCAGCAGCTCGAAGGGGACCGTGTACCAAGAGACCCAGTACTTC | . | . | TRBJ2-5 | TRBV7-2
CASSPTGTPGDTQYF | TGTGCCAGCAGCCCAACCGGGACCCCCGGTGATACGCAGTATTTT | . | . | TRBJ2-3 | TRBV7-2
CASRIDGSSYNEQFF | TGTGCCAGCAGGATCGACGGATCCTCCTACAATGAGCAGTTCTTC | . | . | TRBJ2-1 | TRBV6-5
CASSSDGQSNSPLHF | TGTGCCAGCAGTTCAGACGGACAGTCAAATTCACCCCTCCACTTT | . | . | TRBJ1-6 | TRBV9
CAISNQETQYF | TGTGCCATCTCAAACCAAGAGACCCAGTACTTC | . | . | TRBJ2-5 | TRBV10-3
CAISGQGYEQYF | TGTGCCATCAGTGGACAGGGCTACGAGCAGTACTTC | . | TRBD1 | TRBJ2-7 | TRBV10-3
CASSPPGGTNTEAFF | TGTGCCAGCTCACCACCGGGAGGCACTAACACTGAAGCTTTCTTT | once | . | TRBJ1-1 | TRBV18
CAWSPGDRGRSQHF | TGTGCCTGGAGCCCAGGGGACAGAGGCAGGTCCCAGCATTTT | . | TRBD1 | TRBJ1-5 | TRBV30
CASSLGLQRTQYF | TGTGCCAGCAGTTTAGGGCTGCAACGAACGCAGTATTTT | . | . | TRBJ2-3 | TRBV12-3/TRBV12-4
CASSFGRGGRETQYF | TGTGCCAGCAGCTTCGGGCGGGGGGGCCGAGAGACCCAGTACTTC | . | TRBD2 | TRBJ2-5 | TRBV7-2
CASSVDFARESFF | TGTGCCAGCAGCGTAGACTTTGCGCGGGAGTCGTTCTTC | . | TRBD2 | TRBJ2-1 | TRBV9
CAWSRLADTQYF | TGTGCCTGGAGTAGGCTAGCGGATACGCAGTATTTT | . | . | TRBJ2-3 | TRBV30
CASSQDWGLQRTDTQYF | TGTGCCAGCAGCCAAGACTGGGGACTACAGCGTACAGATACGCAGTATTTT | . | TRBD2 | TRBJ2-3 | TRBV3-1/TRBV3-2
CASSRARNNEQFF | TGCGCCAGCAGCCGCGCGAGAAACAATGAGCAGTTCTTC | . | . | TRBJ2-1 | TRBV4-3
CAISESRTGVGNTIYF | TGTGCCATCAGTGAGTCGAGGACAGGGGTTGGAAACACCATATATTTT | few | TRBD1 | TRBJ1-3 | TRBV10-3
CASSQITGANVLTF | TGTGCCAGCAGCCAAATCACTGGGGCCAACGTCCTGACTTTC | . | . | TRBJ2-6 | TRBV3-1/TRBV3-2
CASSPVRGAENTEAFF | TGCGCCAGCAGCCCGGTTCGGGGGGCTGAGAACACTGAAGCTTTCTTT | . | . | TRBJ1-1 | TRBV5-1
CASSLRGSTDTQYF | TGCGCCAGCAGCTTGAGGGGTAGCACAGATACGCAGTATTTT | . | . | TRBJ2-3 | TRBV5-1
CAWSVPEIIVYEQYF | TGTGCCTGGAGTGTACCGGAGATAATCGTATACGAGCAGTACTTC | . | . | TRBJ2-7 | TRBV30
CASSRRGPTGPGELFF | TGTGCCAGCAGCCGTCGGGGGCCAACTGGACCCGGGGAGCTGTTTTTT | . | . | TRBJ2-2 | TRBV3-1/TRBV3-2
CASSPPRDEEELHYIQYF | TGTGCCAGCAGCCCACCCCGGGACGAAGAGGAGCTCCACTACATTCAGTACTTC | . | . | TRBJ2-4 | TRBV7-9